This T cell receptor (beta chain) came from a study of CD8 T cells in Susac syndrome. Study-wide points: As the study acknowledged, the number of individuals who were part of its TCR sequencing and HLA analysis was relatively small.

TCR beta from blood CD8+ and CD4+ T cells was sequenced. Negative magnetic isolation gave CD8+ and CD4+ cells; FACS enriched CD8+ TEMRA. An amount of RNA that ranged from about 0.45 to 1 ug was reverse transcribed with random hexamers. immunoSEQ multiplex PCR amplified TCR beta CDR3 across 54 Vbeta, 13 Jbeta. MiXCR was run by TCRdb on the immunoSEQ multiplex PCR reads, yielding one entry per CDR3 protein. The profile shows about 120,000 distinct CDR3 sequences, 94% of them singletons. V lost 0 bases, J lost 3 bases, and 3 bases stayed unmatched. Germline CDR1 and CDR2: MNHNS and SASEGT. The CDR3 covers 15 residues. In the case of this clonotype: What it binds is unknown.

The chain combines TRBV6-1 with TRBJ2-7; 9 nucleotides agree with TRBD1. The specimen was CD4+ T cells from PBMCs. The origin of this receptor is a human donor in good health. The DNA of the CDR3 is TGTGCCAGCAGTGAAGCCGGGACAGGGATCTACGAGCAGTACTTC. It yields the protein CASSEAGTGIYEQYF.